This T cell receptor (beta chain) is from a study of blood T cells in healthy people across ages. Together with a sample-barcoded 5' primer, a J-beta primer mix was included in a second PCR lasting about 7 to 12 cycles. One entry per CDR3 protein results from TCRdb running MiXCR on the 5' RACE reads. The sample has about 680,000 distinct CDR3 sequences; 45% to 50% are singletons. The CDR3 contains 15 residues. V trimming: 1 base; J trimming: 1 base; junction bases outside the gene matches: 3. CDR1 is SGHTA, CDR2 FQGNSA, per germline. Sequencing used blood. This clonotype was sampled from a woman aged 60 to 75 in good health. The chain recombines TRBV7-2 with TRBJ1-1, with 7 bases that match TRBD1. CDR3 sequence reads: CASSLDWTGNTEAFF. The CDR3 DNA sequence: TGTGCCAGCAGCTTAGATTGGACAGGGAACACTGAAGCTTTCTTT.